This T cell receptor beta chain comes out of a study of response to subunit inactivated influenza vaccine. Whole-study results and caveats: It was the authors' suggestion that each seasonal influenza vaccination recruits few new T cells.

Remarks on this clonotype: What it recognizes is unknown.

Via MiXCR, TCRdb re-called the RT-PCR reads, giving one row per CDR3 protein. The table has around 200,000 distinct CDR3 sequences, approximately 14% seen once. The CDR3 is made up of 16 amino acids. CDR1 and CDR2 (germline): SEHNR, FQNEAQ (reference sequence). Germline trimming cut 4 bases from V and 8 bases from J; bases unmatched to any gene: 16. Specimen: CD8+ T cells sorted from PBMCs, collected 5 days after vaccination. The sequence was collected from a man in his fifties or sixties who received an inactivated influenza vaccine. The chain couples TRBV7-9 to TRBJ1-2; 7 nucleotides line up with TRBD1. CDR3 bases: TGTGCCAGCAGCTCCTTCGACCTGGACAGGCTGGAAGGCTACACCTTC. As protein: CASSSFDLDRLEGYTF.